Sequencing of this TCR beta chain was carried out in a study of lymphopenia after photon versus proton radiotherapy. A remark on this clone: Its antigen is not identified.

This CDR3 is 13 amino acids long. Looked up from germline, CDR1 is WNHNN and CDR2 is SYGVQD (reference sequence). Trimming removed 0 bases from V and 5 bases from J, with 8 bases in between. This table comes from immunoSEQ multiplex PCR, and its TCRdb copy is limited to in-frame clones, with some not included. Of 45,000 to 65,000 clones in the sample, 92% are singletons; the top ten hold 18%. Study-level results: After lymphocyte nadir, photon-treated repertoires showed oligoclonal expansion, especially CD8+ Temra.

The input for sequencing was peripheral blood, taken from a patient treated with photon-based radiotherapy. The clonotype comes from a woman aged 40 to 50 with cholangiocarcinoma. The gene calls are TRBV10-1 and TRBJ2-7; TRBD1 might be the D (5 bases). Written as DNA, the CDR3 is TGCGCCAGCAGTGAGTCGGGCAGGGACGAGCAGTACTTC. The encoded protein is CASSESGRDEQYF.